The present T cell receptor (beta chain) was sequenced within a study of T cells expressing NK-cell markers. TCRdb re-analyzed the 5' RACE reads; it lists each CDR3 protein once, without DNA. This listing includes approximately 170,000 distinct CDR3 sequences. CDR3 size: 15 residues. The germline gives CDR1 SGHTA, CDR2 FQGNSA. V is TRBV7-2 and J is TRBJ1-3. The sample was blood T cells: a sorted CD56 or NKG2C T cell subset, CD4+ or CD8+ T cells, or bulk PBMC T cells (not recorded which). This sequence was found in a man aged 18 to 69 in good health. This CDR3 reads CASSLGFHSGNTIYF.